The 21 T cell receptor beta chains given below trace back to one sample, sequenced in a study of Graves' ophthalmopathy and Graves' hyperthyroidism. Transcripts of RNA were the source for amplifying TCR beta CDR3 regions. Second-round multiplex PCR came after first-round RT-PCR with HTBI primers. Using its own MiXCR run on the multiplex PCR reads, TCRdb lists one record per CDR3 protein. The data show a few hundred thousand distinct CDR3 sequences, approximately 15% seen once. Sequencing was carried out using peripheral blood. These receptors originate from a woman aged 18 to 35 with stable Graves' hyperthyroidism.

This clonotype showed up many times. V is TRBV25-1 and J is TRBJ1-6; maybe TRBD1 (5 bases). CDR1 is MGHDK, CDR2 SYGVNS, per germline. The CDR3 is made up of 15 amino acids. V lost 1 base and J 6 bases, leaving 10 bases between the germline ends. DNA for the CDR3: TGTGCCAGCAGTGAATCGCGGGGACTTAATTCACCCCTCCACTTT. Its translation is CASSESRGLNSPLHF. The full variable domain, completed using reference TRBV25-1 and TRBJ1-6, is EADIYQTPRYLVIGTGKKITLECSQTMGHDKMYWYQQDPGMELHLIHYSYGVNSTEKGDLSSESTVSRIRTEHFPLTLESARPSHTSQYLCASSESRGLNSPLHFGNGTRLTVT.

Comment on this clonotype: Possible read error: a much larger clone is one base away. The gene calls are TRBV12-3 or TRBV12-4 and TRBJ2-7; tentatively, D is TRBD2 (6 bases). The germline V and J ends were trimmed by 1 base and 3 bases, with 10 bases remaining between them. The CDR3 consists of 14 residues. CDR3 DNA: TGTGCCAGCAGTTTAGTGGGGGGATTCTACGAGCAGTACTTC. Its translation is CASSLVGGFYEQYF.

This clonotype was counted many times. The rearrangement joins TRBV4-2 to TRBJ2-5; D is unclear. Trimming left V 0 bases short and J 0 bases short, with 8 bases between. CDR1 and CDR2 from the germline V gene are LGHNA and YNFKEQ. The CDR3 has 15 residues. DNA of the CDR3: TGTGCCAGCAGCCAAGATCTTAGATACCAAGAGACCCAGTACTTC. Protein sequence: CASSQDLRYQETQYF.

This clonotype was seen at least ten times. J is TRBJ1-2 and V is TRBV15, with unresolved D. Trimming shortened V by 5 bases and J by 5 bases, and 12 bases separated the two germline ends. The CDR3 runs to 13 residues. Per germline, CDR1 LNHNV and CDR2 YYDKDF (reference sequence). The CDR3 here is CATSGEVQYGYTF. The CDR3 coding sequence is TGTGCCACCAGCGGGGAAGTTCAGTATGGCTACACCTTC.

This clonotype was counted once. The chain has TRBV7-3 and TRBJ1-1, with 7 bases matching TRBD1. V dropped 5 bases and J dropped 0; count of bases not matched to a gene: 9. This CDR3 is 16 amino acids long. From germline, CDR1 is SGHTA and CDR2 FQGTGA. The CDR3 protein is CASSVDGGTVNTEAFF. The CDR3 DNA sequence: TGTGCCAGCAGCGTCGACGGGGGGACAGTGAACACTGAAGCTTTCTTT.

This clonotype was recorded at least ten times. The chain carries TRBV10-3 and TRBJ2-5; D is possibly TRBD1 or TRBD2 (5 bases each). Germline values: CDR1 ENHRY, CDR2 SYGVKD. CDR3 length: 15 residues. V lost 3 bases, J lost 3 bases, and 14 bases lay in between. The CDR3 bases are TGTGCCATCAGTGATTTGGGCCAGGGAGAAGAGACCCAGTACTTC. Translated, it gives CAISDLGQGEETQYF.

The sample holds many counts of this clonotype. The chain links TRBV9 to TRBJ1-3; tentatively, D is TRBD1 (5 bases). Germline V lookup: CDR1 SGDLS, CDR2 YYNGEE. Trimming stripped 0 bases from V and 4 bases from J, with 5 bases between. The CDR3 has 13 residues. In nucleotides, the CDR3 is TGTGCCAGCAGCGTAGGACAGGGAAACACCATATATTTT. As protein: CASSVGQGNTIYF.

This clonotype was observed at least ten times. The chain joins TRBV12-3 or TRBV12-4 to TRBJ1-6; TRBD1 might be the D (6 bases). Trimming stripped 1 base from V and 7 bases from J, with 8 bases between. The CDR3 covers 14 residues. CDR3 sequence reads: CASSLGTENSPLHF. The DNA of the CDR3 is TGTGCCAGCAGTTTAGGGACAGAGAATTCACCCCTCCACTTT.

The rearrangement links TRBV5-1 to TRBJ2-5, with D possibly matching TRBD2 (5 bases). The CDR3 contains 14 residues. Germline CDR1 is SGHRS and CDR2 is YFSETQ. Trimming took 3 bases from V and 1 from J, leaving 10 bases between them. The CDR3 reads CASSSPEGQETQYF. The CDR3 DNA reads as TGCGCCAGCAGCTCCCCCGAGGGCCAAGAGACCCAGTACTTC. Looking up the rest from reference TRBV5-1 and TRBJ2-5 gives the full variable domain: KAGVTQTPRYLIKTRGQQVTLSCSPISGHRSVSWYQQTPGQGLQFLFEYFSETQRNKGNFPGRFSGRQFSNSRSEMNVSTLELGDSALYLCASSSPEGQETQYFGPGTRLLVL.

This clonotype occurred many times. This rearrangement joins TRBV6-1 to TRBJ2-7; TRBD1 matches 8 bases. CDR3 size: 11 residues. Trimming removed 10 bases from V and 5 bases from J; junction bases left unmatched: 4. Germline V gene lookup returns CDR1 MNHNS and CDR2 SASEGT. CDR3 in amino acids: CATDRDHEQYF. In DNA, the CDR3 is TGTGCCACGGACAGGGACCACGAGCAGTACTTC.

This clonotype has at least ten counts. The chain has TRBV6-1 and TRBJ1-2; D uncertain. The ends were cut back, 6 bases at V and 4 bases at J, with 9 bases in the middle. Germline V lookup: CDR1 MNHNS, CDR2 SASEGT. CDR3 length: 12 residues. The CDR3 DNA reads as TGTGCCAGCAGGGCCGGAATCTATGGCTACACCTTC. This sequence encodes CASRAGIYGYTF.

The CDR3 here is CASSYDIRETGELFF. For the CDR3, the DNA is TGTGCCAGCAGCTACGATATTCGCGAAACCGGGGAGCTGTTTTTT. The chain links TRBV7-3 to TRBJ2-2; no clear D. V gave up 4 bases and J gave up 5 bases, with 14 bases separating them. CDR1 and CDR2 (germline): SGHTA, FQGTGA. CDR3 length equals 15 residues. Drawing the rest from reference TRBV7-3 and TRBJ2-2, the complete variable domain is GAGVSQTPSNKVTEKGKYVELRCDPISGHTALYWYRQSLGQGPEFLIYFQGTGAADDSGLPNDRFFAVRPEGSVSTLKIQRTERGDSAVYLCASSYDIRETGELFFGEGSRLTVL.

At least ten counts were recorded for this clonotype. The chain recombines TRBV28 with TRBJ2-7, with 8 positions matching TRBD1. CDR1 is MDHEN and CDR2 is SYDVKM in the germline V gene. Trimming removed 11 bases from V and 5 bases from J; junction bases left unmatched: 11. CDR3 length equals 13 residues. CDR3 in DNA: TGTGCCTCCAGAGGACAGGGTGACCACGAGCAGTACTTC. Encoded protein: CASRGQGDHEQYF.

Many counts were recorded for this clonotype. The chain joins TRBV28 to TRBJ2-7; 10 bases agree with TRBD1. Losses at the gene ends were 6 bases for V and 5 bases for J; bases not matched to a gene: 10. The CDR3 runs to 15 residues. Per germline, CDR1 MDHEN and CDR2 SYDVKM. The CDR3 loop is CASSPGTGEFHEQYF. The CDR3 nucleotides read TGTGCCAGCAGCCCCGGGACAGGGGAGTTCCACGAGCAGTACTTC.

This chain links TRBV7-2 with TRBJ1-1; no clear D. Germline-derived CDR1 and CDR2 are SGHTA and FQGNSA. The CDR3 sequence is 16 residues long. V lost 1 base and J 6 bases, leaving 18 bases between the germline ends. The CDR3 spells CASSLGPRVVPPEAFF. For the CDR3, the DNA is TGTGCCAGCAGCTTAGGGCCGCGGGTAGTCCCCCCTGAAGCTTTCTTT.

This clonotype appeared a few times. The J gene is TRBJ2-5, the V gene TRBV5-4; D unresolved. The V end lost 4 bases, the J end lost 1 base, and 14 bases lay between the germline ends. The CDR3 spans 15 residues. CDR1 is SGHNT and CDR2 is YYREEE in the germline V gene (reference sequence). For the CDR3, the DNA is TGTGCCAGCAGCGCTCGCGACACAGTCCAAGAGACCCAGTACTTC. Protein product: CASSARDTVQETQYF. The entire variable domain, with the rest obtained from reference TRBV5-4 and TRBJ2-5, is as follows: ETGVTQSPTHLIKTRGQQVTLRCSSQSGHNTVSWYQQALGQGPQFIFQYYREEENGRGNFPPRFSGLQFPNYSSELNVNALELDDSALYLCASSARDTVQETQYFGPGTRLLVL.

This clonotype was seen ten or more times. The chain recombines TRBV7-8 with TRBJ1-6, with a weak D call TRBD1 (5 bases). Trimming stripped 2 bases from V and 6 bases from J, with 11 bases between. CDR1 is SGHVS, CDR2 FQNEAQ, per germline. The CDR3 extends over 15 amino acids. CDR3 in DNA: TGTGCCAGCAGCTTAAACAGGATCCTTAATTCACCCCTCCACTTT. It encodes CASSLNRILNSPLHF.

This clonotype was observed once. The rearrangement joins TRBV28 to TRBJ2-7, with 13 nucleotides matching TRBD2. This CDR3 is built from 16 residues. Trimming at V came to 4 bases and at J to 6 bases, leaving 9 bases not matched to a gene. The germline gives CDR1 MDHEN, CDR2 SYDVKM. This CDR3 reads CASSSRTSGRWVEQYF. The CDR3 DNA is TGTGCCAGCAGTTCTCGGACTAGCGGGAGATGGGTCGAGCAGTACTTC.

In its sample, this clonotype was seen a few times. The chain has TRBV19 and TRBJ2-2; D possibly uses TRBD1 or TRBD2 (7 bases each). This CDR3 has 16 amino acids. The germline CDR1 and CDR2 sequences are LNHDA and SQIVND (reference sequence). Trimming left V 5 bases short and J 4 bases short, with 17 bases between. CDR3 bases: TGTGCCAGTAGTCCGCCAGGGGGAGGGACCACCGGGGAGCTGTTTTTT. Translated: CASSPPGGGTTGELFF.

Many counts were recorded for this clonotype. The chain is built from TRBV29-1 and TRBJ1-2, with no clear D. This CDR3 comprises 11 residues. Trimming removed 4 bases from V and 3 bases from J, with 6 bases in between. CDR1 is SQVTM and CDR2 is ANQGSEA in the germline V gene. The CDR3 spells CSVVAHYGYTF. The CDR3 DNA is TGCAGCGTTGTGGCCCACTATGGCTACACCTTC.

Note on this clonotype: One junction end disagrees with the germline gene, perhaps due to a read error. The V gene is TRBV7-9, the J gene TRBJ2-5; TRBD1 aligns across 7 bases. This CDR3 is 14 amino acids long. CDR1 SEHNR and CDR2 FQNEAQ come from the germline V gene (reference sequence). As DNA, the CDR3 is TGTGCCGGCAGCTCGACAGGGATTCAGGAGACCCAGTACTTC. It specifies CAGSSTGIQETQYF.